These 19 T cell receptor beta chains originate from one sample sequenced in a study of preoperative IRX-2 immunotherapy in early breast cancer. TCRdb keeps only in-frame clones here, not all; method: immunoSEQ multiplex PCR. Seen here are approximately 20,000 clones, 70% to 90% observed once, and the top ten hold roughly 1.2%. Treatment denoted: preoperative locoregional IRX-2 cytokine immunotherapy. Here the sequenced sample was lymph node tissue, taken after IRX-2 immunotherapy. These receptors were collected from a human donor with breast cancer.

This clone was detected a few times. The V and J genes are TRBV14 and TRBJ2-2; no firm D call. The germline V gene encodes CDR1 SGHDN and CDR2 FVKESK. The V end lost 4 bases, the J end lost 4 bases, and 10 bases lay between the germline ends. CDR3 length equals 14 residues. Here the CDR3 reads CASSLRASTGELFF. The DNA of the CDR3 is TGTGCCAGCAGCCTCCGGGCCAGCACCGGGGAGCTGTTTTTT.

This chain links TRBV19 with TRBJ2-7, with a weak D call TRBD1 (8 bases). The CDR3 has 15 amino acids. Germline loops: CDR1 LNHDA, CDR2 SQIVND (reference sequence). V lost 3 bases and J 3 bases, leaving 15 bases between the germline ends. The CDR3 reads CASSIQTGDYYEQYF. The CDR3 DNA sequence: TGTGCCAGTAGTATCCAGACAGGGGACTACTACGAGCAGTACTTC.

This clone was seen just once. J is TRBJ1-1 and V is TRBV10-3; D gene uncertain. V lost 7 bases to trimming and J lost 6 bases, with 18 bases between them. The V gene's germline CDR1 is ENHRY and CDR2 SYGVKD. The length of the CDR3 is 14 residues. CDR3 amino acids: CAIMPGPINSEAFF. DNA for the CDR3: TGTGCCATCATGCCCGGGCCCATTAACTCTGAAGCTTTCTTT.

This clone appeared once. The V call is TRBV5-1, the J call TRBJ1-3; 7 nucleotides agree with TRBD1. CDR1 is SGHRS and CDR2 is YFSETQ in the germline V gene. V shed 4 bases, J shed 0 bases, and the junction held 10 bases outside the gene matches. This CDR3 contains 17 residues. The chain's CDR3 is CASSHRPTGFSGNTIYF. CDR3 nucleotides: TGCGCCAGCAGCCACCGCCCGACAGGGTTCTCTGGAAACACCATATATTTT.

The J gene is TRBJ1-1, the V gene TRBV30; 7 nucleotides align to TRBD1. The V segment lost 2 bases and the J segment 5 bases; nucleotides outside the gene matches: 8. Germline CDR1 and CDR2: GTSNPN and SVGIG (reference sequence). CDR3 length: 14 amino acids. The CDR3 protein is CAWSTRQGLTEAFF. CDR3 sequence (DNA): TGTGCCTGGAGTACTCGACAGGGACTGACTGAAGCTTTCTTT.

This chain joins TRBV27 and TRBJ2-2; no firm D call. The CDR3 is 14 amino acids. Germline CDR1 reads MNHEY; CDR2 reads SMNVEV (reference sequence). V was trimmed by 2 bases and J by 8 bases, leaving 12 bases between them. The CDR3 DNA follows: TGTGCCAGCAGTTTAGTTACGGGTATGGGGGAGCTGTTTTTT. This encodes CASSLVTGMGELFF.

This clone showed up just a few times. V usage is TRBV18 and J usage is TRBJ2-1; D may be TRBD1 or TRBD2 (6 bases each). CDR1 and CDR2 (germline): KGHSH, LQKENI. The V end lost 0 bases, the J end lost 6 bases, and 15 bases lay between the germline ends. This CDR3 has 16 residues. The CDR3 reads CASSPPAGVGGNEQFF. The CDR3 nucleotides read TGTGCCAGCTCACCACCGGCAGGGGTGGGGGGCAATGAGCAGTTCTTC.

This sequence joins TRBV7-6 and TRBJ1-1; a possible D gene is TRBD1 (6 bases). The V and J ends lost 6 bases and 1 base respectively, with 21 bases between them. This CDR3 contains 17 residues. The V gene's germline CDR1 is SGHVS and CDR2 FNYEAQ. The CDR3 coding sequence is TGTGCCAGCAGTCCGGTCCCGGGACACTTGGCGAACACTGAAGCTTTCTTT. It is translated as CASSPVPGHLANTEAFF.

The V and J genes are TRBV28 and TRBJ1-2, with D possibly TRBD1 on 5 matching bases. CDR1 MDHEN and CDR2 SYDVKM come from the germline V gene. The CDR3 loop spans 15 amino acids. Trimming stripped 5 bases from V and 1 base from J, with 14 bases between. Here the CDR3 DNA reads TGTGCCAGCAGTCCGTCGGGACTGTATAACTATGGCTACACCTTC. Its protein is CASSPSGLYNYGYTF.

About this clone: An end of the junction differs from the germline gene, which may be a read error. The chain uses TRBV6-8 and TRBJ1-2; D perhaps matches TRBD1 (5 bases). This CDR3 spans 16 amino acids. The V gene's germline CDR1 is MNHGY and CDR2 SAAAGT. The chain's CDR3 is CASSDSSRGRNYGYTF. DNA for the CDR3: TGTGCCAGCAGTGACTCGAGCCGGGGGAGGAACTATGGCTACACCTTC.

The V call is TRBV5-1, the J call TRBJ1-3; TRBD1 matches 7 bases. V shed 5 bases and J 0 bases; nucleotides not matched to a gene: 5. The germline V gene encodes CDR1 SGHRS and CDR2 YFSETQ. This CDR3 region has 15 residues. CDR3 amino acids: CASSGPGGSGNTIYF. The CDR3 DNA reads TGCGCCAGCAGTGGGCCAGGGGGCTCTGGAAACACCATATATTTT.

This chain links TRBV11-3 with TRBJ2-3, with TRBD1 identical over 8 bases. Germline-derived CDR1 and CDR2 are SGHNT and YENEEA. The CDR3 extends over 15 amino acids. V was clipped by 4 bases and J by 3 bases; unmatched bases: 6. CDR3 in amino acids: CASSYNGQGTDTQYF. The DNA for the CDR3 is TGTGCCAGCAGCTATAACGGACAGGGAACAGATACGCAGTATTTT.

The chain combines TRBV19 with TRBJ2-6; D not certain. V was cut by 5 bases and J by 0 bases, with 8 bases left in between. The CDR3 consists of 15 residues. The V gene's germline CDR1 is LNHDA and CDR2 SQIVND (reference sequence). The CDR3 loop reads CASSDPFSGANVLTF. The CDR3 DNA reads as TGTGCCAGTAGTGACCCGTTCTCTGGGGCCAACGTCCTGACTTTC.

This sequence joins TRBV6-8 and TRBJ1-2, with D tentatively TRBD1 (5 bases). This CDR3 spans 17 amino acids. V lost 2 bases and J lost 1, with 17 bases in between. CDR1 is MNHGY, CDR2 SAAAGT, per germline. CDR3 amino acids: CASSYRGYRRHNYGYTF. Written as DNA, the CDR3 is TGTGCCAGCAGTTACCGGGGGTATCGAAGGCATAACTATGGCTACACCTTC.

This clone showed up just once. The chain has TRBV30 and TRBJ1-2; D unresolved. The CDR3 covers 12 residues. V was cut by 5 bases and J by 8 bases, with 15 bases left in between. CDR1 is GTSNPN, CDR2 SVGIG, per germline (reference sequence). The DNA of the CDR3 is TGTGCCTGGGGGGTTTCCTATGGAGGCTACACCTTC. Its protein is CAWGVSYGGYTF.

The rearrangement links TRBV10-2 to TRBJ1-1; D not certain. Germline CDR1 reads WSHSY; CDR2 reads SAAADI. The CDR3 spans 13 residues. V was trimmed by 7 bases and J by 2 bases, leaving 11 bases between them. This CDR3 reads CASKGSGNTEAFF. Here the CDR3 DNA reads TGCGCCAGCAAAGGGTCAGGAAACACTGAAGCTTTCTTT.

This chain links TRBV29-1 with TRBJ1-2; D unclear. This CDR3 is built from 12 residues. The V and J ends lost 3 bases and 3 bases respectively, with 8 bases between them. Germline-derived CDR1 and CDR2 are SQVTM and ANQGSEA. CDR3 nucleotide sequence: TGCAGCGTTGAGGCCGATTACTATGGCTACACCTTC. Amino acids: CSVEADYYGYTF.

For the CDR3, the DNA is TGTGCCAGCAGTTTATTTCGGACCGGGCCCCATTCACCCCTCCACTTT. Amino acid sequence: CASSLFRTGPHSPLHF. The rearrangement links TRBV28 to TRBJ1-6; no clear D. The V gene's germline CDR1 is MDHEN and CDR2 SYDVKM. The V gene lost 1 base and the J gene lost 8 bases, with 15 bases spanning the gap. The CDR3 length is 16 residues.

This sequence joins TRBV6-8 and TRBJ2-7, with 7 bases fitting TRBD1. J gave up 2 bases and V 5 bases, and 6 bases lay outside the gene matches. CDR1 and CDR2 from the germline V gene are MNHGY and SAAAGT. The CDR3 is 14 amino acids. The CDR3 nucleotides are TGTGCCAGCAGTAAACAGGGGTCCACCTACGAGCAGTACTTC. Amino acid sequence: CASSKQGSTYEQYF.